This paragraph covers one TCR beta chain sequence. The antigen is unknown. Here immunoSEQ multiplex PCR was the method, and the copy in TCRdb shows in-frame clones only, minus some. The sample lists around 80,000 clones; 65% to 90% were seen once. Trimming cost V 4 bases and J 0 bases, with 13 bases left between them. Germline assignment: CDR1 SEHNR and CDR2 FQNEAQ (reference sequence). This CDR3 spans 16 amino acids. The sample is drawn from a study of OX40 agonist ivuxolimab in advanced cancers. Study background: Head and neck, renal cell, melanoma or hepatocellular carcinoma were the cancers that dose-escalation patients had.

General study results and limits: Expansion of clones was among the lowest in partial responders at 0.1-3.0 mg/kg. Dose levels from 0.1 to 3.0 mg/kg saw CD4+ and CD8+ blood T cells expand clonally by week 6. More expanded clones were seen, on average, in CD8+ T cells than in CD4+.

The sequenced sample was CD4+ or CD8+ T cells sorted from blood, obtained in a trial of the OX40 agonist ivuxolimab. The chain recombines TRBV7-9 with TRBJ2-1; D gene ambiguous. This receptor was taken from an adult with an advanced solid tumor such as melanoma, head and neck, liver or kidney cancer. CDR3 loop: CASSSYPVSSYNEQFF. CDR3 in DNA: TGTGCCAGCAGCTCATATCCGGTCAGCTCCTACAATGAGCAGTTCTTC.